A single sample is the source of the 20 T cell receptor beta chains below, sequenced in a study of control samples from healthy donors and cancer patients. TCRdb's table, derived via immunoSEQ multiplex PCR, lists solely in-frame clones and lacks some. The sample contains around 140,000 clones, roughly 86% of which appear only once. The sequencing input was PBMCs. The receptors derive from a man aged 45-60 years with head and neck cancer.

The rearrangement uses TRBV5-3 and TRBJ1-1, with 9 bases matching TRBD1. TRBV5-3 falls under the ORF class, with uncertain function. CDR3 length: 13 amino acids. V lost 3 bases to trimming and J lost 6 bases; unmatched junction nucleotides: 3. The CDR3 DNA sequence: TGTGCCAGAAGCTACTGGGACAGGGCTGAAGCTTTCTTT. The encoded protein is CARSYWDRAEAFF.

The chain is built from TRBV5-1 and TRBJ1-1; D remains ambiguous. Germline values: CDR1 SGHRS, CDR2 YFSETQ. V was pared by 0 bases and J by 0 bases, with 9 bases between. This CDR3 has 15 residues. CDR3 coding DNA: TGCGCCAGCAGCTTGGCCGAGAAAGTGAACACTGAAGCTTTCTTT. Encoded protein: CASSLAEKVNTEAFF.

The sample holds one count of this clone. The chain joins TRBV27 to TRBJ1-2, with D unclear. The CDR3 spans 14 residues. Germline values: CDR1 MNHEY, CDR2 SMNVEV (reference sequence). V was pared by 5 bases and J by 0 bases, with 10 bases between. Here the CDR3 reads CASSTDRANYGYTF. The CDR3 nucleotides read TGTGCCAGCAGTACGGACCGAGCTAACTATGGCTACACCTTC.

The gene calls are TRBV18 and TRBJ1-1, with TRBD1 matching over 7 bases. In germline, CDR1 is KGHSH, CDR2 LQKENI. This CDR3 comprises 15 residues. Trimming at V came to 3 bases and at J to 5 bases, leaving 9 bases not matched to a gene. The CDR3 sequence is CASSPTGRGPTEAFF. The CDR3 DNA follows: TGTGCCAGCTCACCGACAGGGAGGGGGCCAACTGAAGCTTTCTTT.

As regards this clone: An end of the junction does not agree with germline; a read error may underlie this. CDR3 in amino acids: CASSYTSGSSEQYF. The CDR3 nucleotides read TGTGCCAGCAGTTATACTAGCGGGTCCTCCGAGCAGTACTTC. The genes are TRBV6-5 and TRBJ2-7; 9 nucleotides agree with TRBD2. Germline V gene sequence: CDR1 MNHEY, CDR2 SVGAGI. This CDR3 is built from 14 residues.

V gene TRBV7-9 combines with J gene TRBJ1-2; possibly TRBD1 for D (5 bases). The CDR3 is 13 residues long. Trimming removed 5 bases from V and 5 bases from J, with 12 bases in between. The V gene's germline CDR1 is SEHNR and CDR2 FQNEAQ (reference sequence). The CDR3 DNA reads as TGTGCCAGCAGCCCCGGGGCAGGTTATGGCTACACCTTC. Its protein product is CASSPGAGYGYTF.

This sequence joins TRBV7-2 and TRBJ2-7; TRBD1 matches at 8 bases. Looked up from germline, CDR1 is SGHTA and CDR2 is FQGNSA. The CDR3 is made up of 15 amino acids. The V segment lost 7 bases and the J segment 2 bases; nucleotides outside the gene matches: 10. For the CDR3, the DNA is TGTGCCAGCACCTTGACGACAGGGGCGGCCTACGAGCAGTACTTC. Its protein is CASTLTTGAAYEQYF.

This chain connects TRBV7-2 to TRBJ2-5; possibly TRBD1 for D (7 bases). V lost 5 bases and J 9 bases, leaving 19 bases between the germline ends. The V gene's germline CDR1 is SGHTA and CDR2 FQGNSA. This CDR3 spans 14 amino acids. CDR3 region: CASSPGQEGGAQYF. The CDR3 region has the DNA TGTGCCAGCAGCCCCGGACAGGAGGGCGGGGCCCAGTACTTC.

In DNA, the CDR3 is TGCGCCAGCAGCCCGGATCCCAGTAACACCATATATTTT. It is translated as CASSPDPSNTIYF. This chain links TRBV5-1 with TRBJ1-3, with D unresolved. Trimming took 4 bases from V and 7 from J, leaving 12 bases between them. CDR3 size: 13 residues. Germline CDR1 reads SGHRS; CDR2 reads YFSETQ.

CDR3 nucleotides: TGTGCCTGGATCCCGTCCCTCTCAACCTACGAGCAGTACTTC. Translating it yields CAWIPSLSTYEQYF. The V call is TRBV30, the J call TRBJ2-7; the D is unclear. The CDR3 runs 14 residues. V was clipped by 4 bases and J by 2 bases, with 15 bases between them. CDR1 and CDR2 from the germline V gene are GTSNPN and SVGIG (reference sequence). Variable domain in full (rest from reference TRBV30 and TRBJ2-7): SQTIHQWPATLVQPVGSPLSLECTVEGTSNPNLYWYRQAAGRGLQLLFYSVGIGQISSEVPQNLSASRPQDRQFILSSKKLLLSDSGFYLCAWIPSLSTYEQYFGPGTRLTVT.

The V gene is TRBV29-1, the J gene TRBJ1-1; D might be TRBD1 (6 bases). Germline-derived CDR1 and CDR2 are SQVTM and ANQGSEA. The CDR3 covers 13 residues. With 4 bases removed from V and 0 bases from J, the gap between germline ends came to 9 bases. In DNA form, the CDR3 reads TGCAGCGTTGGCCGACAGGTGAACACTGAAGCTTTCTTT. Translating gives CSVGRQVNTEAFF.

This chain uses TRBV4-2 with TRBJ2-1; no reliable D call. This CDR3 has 16 amino acids. Germline values: CDR1 LGHNA, CDR2 YNFKEQ. The V end lost 2 bases, the J end lost 0 bases, and 11 bases lay between the germline ends. CDR3 in DNA: TGTGCCAGCAGCCAATGGTATCGGAGCTCCTACAATGAGCAGTTCTTC. Protein product: CASSQWYRSSYNEQFF.

This chain links TRBV7-9 with TRBJ1-2; 8 bases match TRBD1. V shed 5 bases, J shed 2 bases, and the junction held 4 bases outside the gene matches. From germline, CDR1 is SEHNR and CDR2 FQNEAQ (reference sequence). There are 14 residues in the CDR3. The CDR3 coding sequence is TGTGCCAGCAGCCCCCGACAGGGGAACTATGGCTACACCTTC. Its protein is CASSPRQGNYGYTF.

This chain connects TRBV5-1 to TRBJ1-5; D not resolved. CDR3 length: 16 amino acids. With 4 bases removed from V and 2 bases from J, the gap between germline ends came to 16 bases. CDR1 is SGHRS, CDR2 YFSETQ, per germline. This chain's CDR3 is CASSERGWEGNQPQHF. CDR3 DNA: TGCGCCAGCAGCGAGAGAGGGTGGGAGGGCAATCAGCCCCAGCATTTT.

V gene TRBV29-1 combines with J gene TRBJ1-1; tentative D call: TRBD1 (5 bases). This CDR3 comprises 10 residues. Per the germline V gene, CDR1 is SQVTM and CDR2 is ANQGSEA. V was cut by 6 bases and J by 11 bases, with 13 bases left in between. The CDR3 loop reads CSVTTRGAFF. Here the CDR3 DNA reads TGCAGCGTCACAACGCGGGGGGCTTTCTTT. Full variable domain (outside the CDR3, taken from reference TRBV29-1 and TRBJ1-1): SAVISQKPSRDICQRGTSLTIQCQVDSQVTMMFWYRQQPGQSLTLIATANQGSEATYESGFVIDKFPISRPNLTFSTLTVSNMSPEDSSIYLCSVTTRGAFFGQGTRLTVV.

This chain connects TRBV28 to TRBJ2-5; 7 nucleotides match TRBD1. Trimming removed 2 bases from V and 1 base from J; junction bases left unmatched: 4. The CDR3 has 15 amino acids. Germline V gene sequence: CDR1 MDHEN, CDR2 SYDVKM. The CDR3 sequence: CASSLPGTAQETQYF. The CDR3, as DNA: TGTGCCAGCAGTTTACCCGGGACAGCCCAAGAGACCCAGTACTTC.

The rearrangement links TRBV10-1 to TRBJ2-7, with a weak D call TRBD2 (6 bases). V lost 6 bases, J lost 3 bases, and 9 bases lay in between. This CDR3 spans 12 amino acids. Germline V gene lookup returns CDR1 WNHNN and CDR2 SYGVQD (reference sequence). For the CDR3, the DNA is TGCGCCAGCAGCGGGACTGGCTACGAGCAGTACTTC. It yields the protein CASSGTGYEQYF.

V gene TRBV18 combines with J gene TRBJ1-5; 11 positions match TRBD1. Germline V gene sequence: CDR1 KGHSH, CDR2 LQKENI. V dropped 6 bases and J dropped 4; count of bases not matched to a gene: 5. The CDR3 consists of 15 residues. The CDR3 is CASSLGQGANQPQHF. CDR3 in DNA: TGTGCCAGCTCCCTCGGACAGGGGGCGAATCAGCCCCAGCATTTT. The full variable domain, with the rest looked up from reference TRBV18 and TRBJ1-5, is NAGVMQNPRHLVRRRGQEARLRCSPMKGHSHVYWYRQLPEEGLKFMVYLQKENIIDESGMPKERFSAEFPKEGPSILRIQQVVRGDSAAYFCASSLGQGANQPQHFGDGTRLSIL.

The chain employs TRBV2 and TRBJ1-2, with D unclear. The V end was cut by 10 bases, the J end by 1 base, with 13 bases between. CDR1 is SNHLY and CDR2 is FYNNEI in the germline V gene. This CDR3 has 13 residues. CDR3 DNA: TGTGCCATACGACAAGACATTAACTATGGCTACACCTTC. As protein: CAIRQDINYGYTF.

The chain employs TRBV6-5 and TRBJ2-1; 7 bases are shared with TRBD2. The germline gives CDR1 MNHEY, CDR2 SVGAGI. The CDR3 runs to 11 residues. The CDR3 DNA is TGTGCAACTAGCGAATACAATGAGCAGTTCTTC. It specifies CATSEYNEQFF.